A selection of T cell receptor beta chains follows, all from one sample in a study of blood T cell repertoires in COVID-19. TCRdb's table, derived via immunoSEQ multiplex PCR, lists solely in-frame clones and lacks some. The sample yields fewer than 65,000 clones, 70% to 85% seen once. The sequencing sample was made of peripheral blood. These receptors all stem from a man between 60 and 75 years old with acute or convalescent COVID-19. Both conserved end residues are part of each CDR3.

cdr3_aa | j_call | v_call
CASSLAGGVTDTQYF | TRBJ2-3 | TRBV7-2
CASSMGHDRGHSPLHF | TRBJ1-6 | TRBV19
CASRGGTDTQYF | TRBJ2-3 | TRBV19
CSASFPGQVNTGELFF | TRBJ2-2 | TRBV20-1
CASSPLVTDTQYF | TRBJ2-3 | TRBV7-9
CASSLHADSGSSPLHF | TRBJ1-6 | TRBV7-2
CASSETGVKNSPLHF | TRBJ1-6 | TRBV7-3
CASSRGEGGTDTQYF | TRBJ2-3 | TRBV5-1
CASSRGETQYF | TRBJ2-5 | TRBV4-1
CASSQPDSLEETQYF | TRBJ2-5 | TRBV23-1
CASSRGESSYNEQFF | TRBJ2-1 | TRBV5-8
CASKRTADSNQPQHF | TRBJ1-5 | TRBV6-5
CASSEAAGVNQPQHF | TRBJ1-5 | TRBV6-1
CASSLSGLAKTDTQYF | TRBJ2-3 | TRBV5-1
CASSSIYETGPAHEQYF | TRBJ2-7 | TRBV28
CASRIAGEGETQYF | TRBJ2-5 | TRBV27
CASSQEGRADQPQHF | TRBJ1-5 | TRBV4-1
CASTPARGVEKLFF | TRBJ1-4 | TRBV6-5
CASKRGNQETQYF | TRBJ2-5 | TRBV11-1
CANRASGRSTDTQYF | TRBJ2-3 | TRBV10-3
CASSPPGGELFF | TRBJ2-2 | TRBV7-3
CASNIEGNTGELFF | TRBJ2-2 | TRBV5-1
CASRMTLNTEAFF | TRBJ1-1 | TRBV27
CASSLGANEKLFF | TRBJ1-4 | TRBV7-3
CAWDEGAEAFF | TRBJ1-1 | TRBV30
CASSQDGGSRAKNIQYF | TRBJ2-4 | TRBV4-1
CATGDSGNEKLFF | TRBJ1-4 | TRBV12-3/TRBV12-4
CASSSGTGLNIQYF | TRBJ2-4 | TRBV5-1
CASSLKGGQGDGYTF | TRBJ1-2 | TRBV5-1
CASSSAGTGGEQYF | TRBJ2-7 | TRBV4-1
CASSPGKGGLTEAFF | TRBJ1-1 | TRBV27
CASSIGGGSGTGELFF | TRBJ2-2 | TRBV5-1
CARSLAIDRKNQPQHF | TRBJ1-5 | TRBV5-3
CASSQDIWETQYF | TRBJ2-5 | TRBV7-3
CASSLGGLAGTTNEKLFF | TRBJ1-4 | TRBV7-2
CASSHLAGGTDTQYF | TRBJ2-3 | TRBV7-9
CASSLGGGSTEAFF | TRBJ1-1 | TRBV11-2
CASSPGDTDTQYF | TRBJ2-3 | TRBV28
CASFRAGTGELFF | TRBJ2-2 | TRBV6-5
CASSQERPRSGYTDTQYF | TRBJ2-3 | TRBV4-1
CASSSQGGEAGYTF | TRBJ1-2 | TRBV2
CASSVGTGRGEKLFF | TRBJ1-4 | TRBV9
CASSPTGEGELFF | TRBJ2-2 | TRBV19
CASNLPGSQSEQFF | TRBJ2-1 | TRBV5-4
CASSGEGYNEQFF | TRBJ2-1 | TRBV9
CASSPRQGRNEQFF | TRBJ2-1 | TRBV11-2